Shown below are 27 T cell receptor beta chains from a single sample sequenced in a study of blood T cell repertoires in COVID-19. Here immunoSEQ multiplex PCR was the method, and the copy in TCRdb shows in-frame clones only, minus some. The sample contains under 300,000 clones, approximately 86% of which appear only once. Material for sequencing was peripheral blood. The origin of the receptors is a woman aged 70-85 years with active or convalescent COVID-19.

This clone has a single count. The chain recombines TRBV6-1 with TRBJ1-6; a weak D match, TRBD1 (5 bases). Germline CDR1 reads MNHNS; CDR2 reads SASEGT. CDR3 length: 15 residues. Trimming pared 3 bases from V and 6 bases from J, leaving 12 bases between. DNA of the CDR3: TGTGCCAGCAGTGACGGAGGGACCATTAATTCACCCCTCCACTTT. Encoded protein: CASSDGGTINSPLHF.

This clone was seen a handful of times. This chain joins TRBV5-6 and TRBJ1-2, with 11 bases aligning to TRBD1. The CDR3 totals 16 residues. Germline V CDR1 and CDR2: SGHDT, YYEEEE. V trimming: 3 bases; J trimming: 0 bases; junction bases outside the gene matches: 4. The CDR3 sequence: CASSSGTGGTNYGYTF. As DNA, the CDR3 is TGTGCCAGCAGCTCCGGGACAGGGGGAACTAACTATGGCTACACCTTC.

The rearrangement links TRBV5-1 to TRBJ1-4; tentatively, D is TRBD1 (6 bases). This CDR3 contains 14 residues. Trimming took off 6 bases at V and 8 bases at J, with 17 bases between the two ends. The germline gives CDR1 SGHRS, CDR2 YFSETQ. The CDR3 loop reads CASKLGGGREKLFF. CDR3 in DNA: TGCGCCAGCAAACTCGGCGGGGGGCGGGAAAAACTGTTTTTT.

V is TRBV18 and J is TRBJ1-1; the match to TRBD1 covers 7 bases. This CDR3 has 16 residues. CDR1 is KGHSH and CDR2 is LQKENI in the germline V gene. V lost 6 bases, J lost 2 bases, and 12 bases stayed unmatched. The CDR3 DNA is TGTGCCAGCTCGAGGAACTTAGACAGGGCCAACACTGAAGCTTTCTTT. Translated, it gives CASSRNLDRANTEAFF.

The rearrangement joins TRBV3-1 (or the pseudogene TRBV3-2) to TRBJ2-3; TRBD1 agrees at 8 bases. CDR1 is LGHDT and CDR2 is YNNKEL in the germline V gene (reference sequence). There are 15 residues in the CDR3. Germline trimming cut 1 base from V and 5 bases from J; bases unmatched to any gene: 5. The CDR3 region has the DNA TGTGCCAGCAGCCAAGCCGGGACAGGAGGAGATACGCAGTATTTT. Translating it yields CASSQAGTGGDTQYF.

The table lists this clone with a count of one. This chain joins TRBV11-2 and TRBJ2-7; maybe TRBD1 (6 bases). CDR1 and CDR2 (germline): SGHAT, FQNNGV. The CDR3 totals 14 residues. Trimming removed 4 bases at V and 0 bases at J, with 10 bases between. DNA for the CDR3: TGTGCCAGCAGCTCCGGGGACATCTCCTACGAGCAGTACTTC. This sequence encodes CASSSGDISYEQYF.

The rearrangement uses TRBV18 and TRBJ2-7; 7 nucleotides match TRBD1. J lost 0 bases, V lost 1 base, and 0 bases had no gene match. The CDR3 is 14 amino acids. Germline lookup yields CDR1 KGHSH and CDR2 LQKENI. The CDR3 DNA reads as TGTGCCAGCTCACCACAGGGGGCCTCCTACGAGCAGTACTTC. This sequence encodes CASSPQGASYEQYF.

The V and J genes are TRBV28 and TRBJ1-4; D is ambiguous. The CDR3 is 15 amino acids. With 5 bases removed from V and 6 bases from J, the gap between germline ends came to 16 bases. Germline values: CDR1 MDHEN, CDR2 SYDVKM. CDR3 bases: TGTGCCAGCAGTCCCCCCGGGGTCGGGGATGAAAAACTGTTTTTT. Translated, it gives CASSPPGVGDEKLFF. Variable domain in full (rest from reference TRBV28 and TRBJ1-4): DVKVTQSSRYLVKRTGEKVFLECVQDMDHENMFWYRQDPGLGLRLIYFSYDVKMKEKGDIPEGYSVSREKKERFSLILESASTNQTSMYLCASSPPGVGDEKLFFGSGTQLSVL.

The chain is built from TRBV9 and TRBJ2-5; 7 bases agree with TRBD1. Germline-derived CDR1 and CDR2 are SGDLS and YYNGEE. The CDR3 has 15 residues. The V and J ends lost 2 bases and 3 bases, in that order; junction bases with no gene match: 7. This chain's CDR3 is CASSVTGTVKETQYF. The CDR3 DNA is TGTGCCAGCAGCGTCACCGGGACAGTGAAAGAGACCCAGTACTTC.

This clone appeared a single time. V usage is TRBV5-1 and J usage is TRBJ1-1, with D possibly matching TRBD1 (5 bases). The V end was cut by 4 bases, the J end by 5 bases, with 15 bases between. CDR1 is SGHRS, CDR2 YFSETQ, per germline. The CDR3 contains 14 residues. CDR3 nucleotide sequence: TGCGCCAGCAGCGCAGGGTCACTGGGAACTGAAGCTTTCTTT. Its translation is CASSAGSLGTEAFF.

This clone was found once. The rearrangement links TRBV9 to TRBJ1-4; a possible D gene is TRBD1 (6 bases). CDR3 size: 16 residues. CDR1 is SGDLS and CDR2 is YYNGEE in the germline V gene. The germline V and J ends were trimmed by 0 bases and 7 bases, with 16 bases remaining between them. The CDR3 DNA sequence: TGTGCCAGCAGCGTAGGGTACGGCAGAGGGGGTGAAAAACTGTTTTTT. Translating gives CASSVGYGRGGEKLFF.

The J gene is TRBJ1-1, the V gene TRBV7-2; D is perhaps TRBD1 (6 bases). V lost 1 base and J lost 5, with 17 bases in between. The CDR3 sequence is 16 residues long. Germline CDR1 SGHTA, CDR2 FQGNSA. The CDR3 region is CASSLVGGGASTEAFF. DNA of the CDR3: TGTGCCAGCAGCTTAGTAGGGGGGGGCGCGAGTACTGAAGCTTTCTTT.

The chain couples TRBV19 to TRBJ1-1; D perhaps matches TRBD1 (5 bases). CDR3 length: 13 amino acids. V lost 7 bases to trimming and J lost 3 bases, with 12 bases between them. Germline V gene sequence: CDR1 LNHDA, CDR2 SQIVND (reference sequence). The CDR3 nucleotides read TGTGCCAGTACCCCACAGGTATACACTGAAGCTTTCTTT. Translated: CASTPQVYTEAFF.

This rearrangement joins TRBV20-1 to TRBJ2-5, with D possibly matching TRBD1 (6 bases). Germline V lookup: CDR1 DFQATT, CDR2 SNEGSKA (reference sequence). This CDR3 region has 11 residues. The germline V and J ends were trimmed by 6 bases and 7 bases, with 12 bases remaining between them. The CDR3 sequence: CSAPQGGTQYF. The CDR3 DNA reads TGCAGTGCACCCCAAGGGGGGACCCAGTACTTC.

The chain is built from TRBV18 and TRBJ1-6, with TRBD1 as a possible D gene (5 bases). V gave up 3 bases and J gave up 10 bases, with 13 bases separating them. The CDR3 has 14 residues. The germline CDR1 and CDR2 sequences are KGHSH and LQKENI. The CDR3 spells CASSPTTAESPLHF. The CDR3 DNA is TGTGCCAGCTCACCGACGACAGCTGAATCACCCCTCCACTTT. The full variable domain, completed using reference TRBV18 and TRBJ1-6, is NAGVMQNPRHLVRRRGQEARLRCSPMKGHSHVYWYRQLPEEGLKFMVYLQKENIIDESGMPKERFSAEFPKEGPSILRIQQVVRGDSAAYFCASSPTTAESPLHFGNGTRLTVT.

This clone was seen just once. This CDR3 is CASSNRDRNYGYTF. In DNA, the CDR3 is TGTGCCAGTAGTAATCGGGACAGAAACTATGGCTACACCTTC. The chain joins TRBV19 to TRBJ1-2; 7 nucleotides match TRBD1. V trimming: 4 bases; J trimming: 2 bases; junction bases outside the gene matches: 4. Germline values: CDR1 LNHDA, CDR2 SQIVND (reference sequence). This CDR3 is built from 14 residues.

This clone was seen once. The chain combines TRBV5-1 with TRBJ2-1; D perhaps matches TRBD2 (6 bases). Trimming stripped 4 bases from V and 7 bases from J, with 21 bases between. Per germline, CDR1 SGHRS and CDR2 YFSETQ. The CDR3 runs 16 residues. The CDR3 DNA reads TGCGCCAGCAGCCTGCCGGGTGGGGGGTCTAGTAATGAGCAGTTCTTC. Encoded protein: CASSLPGGGSSNEQFF.

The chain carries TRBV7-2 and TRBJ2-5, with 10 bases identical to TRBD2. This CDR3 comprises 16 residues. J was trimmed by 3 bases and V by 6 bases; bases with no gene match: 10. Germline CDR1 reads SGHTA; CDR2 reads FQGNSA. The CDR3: CASSPIYSGGEETQYF. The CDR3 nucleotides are TGTGCCAGCAGTCCTATATACAGCGGGGGGGAAGAGACCCAGTACTTC.

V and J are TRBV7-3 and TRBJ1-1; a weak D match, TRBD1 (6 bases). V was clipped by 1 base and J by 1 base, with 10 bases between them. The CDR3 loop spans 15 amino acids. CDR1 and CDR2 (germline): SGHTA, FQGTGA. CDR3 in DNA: TGTGCCAGCAGCTTAAATGGACAGCCGAACACTGAAGCTTTCTTT. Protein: CASSLNGQPNTEAFF.

The CDR3 nucleotides read TGTGCCAGCAGTGAAACAGGGTACGGTCAGCCCCAGCATTTT. This gives the protein CASSETGYGQPQHF. The genes are TRBV25-1 and TRBJ1-5; D may be TRBD1 (6 bases). The CDR3 extends over 14 amino acids. Germline CDR1 MGHDK, CDR2 SYGVNS. Trimming removed 2 bases from V and 6 bases from J, with 11 bases in between.

CDR3 protein: CASSPSPEDYGYTF. In DNA, the CDR3 is TGTGCCAGCAGCCCGAGCCCCGAGGACTATGGCTACACCTTC. The chain is built from TRBV11-2 and TRBJ1-2; no firm D call. CDR1 and CDR2 (germline): SGHAT, FQNNGV. The CDR3 is made up of 14 amino acids. The V end was cut by 5 bases, the J end by 3 bases, with 13 bases between.

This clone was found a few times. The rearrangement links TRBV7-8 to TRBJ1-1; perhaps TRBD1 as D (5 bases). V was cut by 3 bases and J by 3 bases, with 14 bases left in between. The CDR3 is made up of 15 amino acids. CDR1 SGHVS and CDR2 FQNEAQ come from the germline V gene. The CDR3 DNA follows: TGTGCCAGCAGCTTGTGGGGGAGGACGGACACTGAAGCTTTCTTT. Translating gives CASSLWGRTDTEAFF.

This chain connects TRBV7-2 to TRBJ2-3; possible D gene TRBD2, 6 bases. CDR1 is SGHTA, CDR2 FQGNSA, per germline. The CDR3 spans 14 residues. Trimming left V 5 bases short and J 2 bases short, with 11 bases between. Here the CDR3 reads CASSPEGYTDTQYF. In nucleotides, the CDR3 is TGTGCCAGCAGCCCGGAGGGTTACACAGATACGCAGTATTTT.

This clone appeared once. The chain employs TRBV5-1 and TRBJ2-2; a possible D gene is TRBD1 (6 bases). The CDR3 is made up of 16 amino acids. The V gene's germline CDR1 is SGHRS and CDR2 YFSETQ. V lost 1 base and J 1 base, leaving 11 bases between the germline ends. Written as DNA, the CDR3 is TGCGCCAGCAGCTTGCAAGGGACACAGAACACCGGGGAGCTGTTTTTT. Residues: CASSLQGTQNTGELFF.

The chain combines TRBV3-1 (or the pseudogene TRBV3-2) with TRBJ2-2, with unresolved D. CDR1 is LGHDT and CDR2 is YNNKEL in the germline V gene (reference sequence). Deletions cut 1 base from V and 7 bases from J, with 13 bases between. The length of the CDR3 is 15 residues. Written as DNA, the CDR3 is TGTGCCAGCAGCCAAGGTGTAAAACTCCACGGGGAGCTGTTTTTT. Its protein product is CASSQGVKLHGELFF.

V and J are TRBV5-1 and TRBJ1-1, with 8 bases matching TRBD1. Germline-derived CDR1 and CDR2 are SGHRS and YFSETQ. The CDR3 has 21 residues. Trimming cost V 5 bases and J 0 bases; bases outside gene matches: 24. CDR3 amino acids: CASSFNVPGQAKGAMNTEAFF. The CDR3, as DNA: TGCGCCAGCAGTTTTAACGTACCGGGACAGGCAAAGGGGGCCATGAACACTGAAGCTTTCTTT.

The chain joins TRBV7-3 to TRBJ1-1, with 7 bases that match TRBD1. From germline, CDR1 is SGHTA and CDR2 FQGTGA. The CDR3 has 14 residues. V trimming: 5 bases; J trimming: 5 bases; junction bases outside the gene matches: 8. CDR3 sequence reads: CASSPQGLATEAFF. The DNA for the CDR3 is TGTGCCAGCAGCCCACAGGGGTTGGCGACTGAAGCTTTCTTT.